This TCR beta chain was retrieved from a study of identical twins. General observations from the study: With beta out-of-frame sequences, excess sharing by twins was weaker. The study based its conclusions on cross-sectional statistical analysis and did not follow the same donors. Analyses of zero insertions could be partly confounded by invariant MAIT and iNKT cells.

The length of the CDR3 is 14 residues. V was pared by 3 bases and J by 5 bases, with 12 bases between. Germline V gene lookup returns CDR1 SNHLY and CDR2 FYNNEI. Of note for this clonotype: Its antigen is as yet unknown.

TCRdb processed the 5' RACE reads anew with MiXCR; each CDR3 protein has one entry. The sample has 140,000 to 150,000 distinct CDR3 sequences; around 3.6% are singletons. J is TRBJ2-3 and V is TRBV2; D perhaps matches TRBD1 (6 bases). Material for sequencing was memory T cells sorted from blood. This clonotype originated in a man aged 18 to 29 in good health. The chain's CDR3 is CASSDGGLGDTQYF. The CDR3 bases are TGTGCCAGCAGTGATGGGGGCCTGGGAGATACGCAGTATTTT.